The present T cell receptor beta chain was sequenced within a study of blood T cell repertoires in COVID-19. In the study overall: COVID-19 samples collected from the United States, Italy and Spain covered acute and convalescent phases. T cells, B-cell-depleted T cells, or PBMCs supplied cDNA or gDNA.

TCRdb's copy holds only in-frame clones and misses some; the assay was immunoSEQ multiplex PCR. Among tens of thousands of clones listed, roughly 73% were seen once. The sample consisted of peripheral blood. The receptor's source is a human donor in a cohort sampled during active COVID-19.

The DNA for the CDR3 is TGTGCCAGCAGTGCCGGGACTAGCGGGCAAGAGACCCAGTACTTC. Translated, it gives CASSAGTSGQETQYF. The rearrangement joins TRBV2 to TRBJ2-5, with 12 bases identical to TRBD2. V lost 4 bases and J lost 2; bases outside the gene matches: 2. CDR1 and CDR2 from the germline V gene are SNHLY and FYNNEI. CDR3 length: 15 amino acids.